These 11 T cell receptor beta chains came from one sample sequenced in a study of cytomegalovirus exposure and HLA in healthy donors. PCR involved 60 Vbeta and 13 Jbeta primers. Here immunoSEQ multiplex PCR was the method, and the copy in TCRdb shows in-frame clones only, minus some. The table lists tens of thousands of clones. Input material: PBMCs. The receptor set was obtained from a man between 25 and 39 years old in good health and CMV-seronegative.

This sequence joins TRBV9 and TRBJ2-5; 14 positions agree with TRBD2. Germline V gene data show CDR1 as SGDLS and CDR2 as YYNGEE. CDR3 size: 16 residues. V lost 0 bases and J lost 3; bases outside the gene matches: 1. CDR3 DNA sequence: TGTGCCAGCAGCGTAGAGGGACTAGCGGGGGAAGAGACCCAGTACTTC. Protein: CASSVEGLAGEETQYF.

V gene TRBV4-2 combines with J gene TRBJ2-7; 7 bases fit TRBD1. This CDR3 is 19 amino acids long. Unmatched junction bases numbered 14, after V lost 0 bases and J lost 0 bases. Germline V gene lookup returns CDR1 LGHNA and CDR2 YNFKEQ. The CDR3: CASSQDVKFRDSSSYEQYF. The CDR3 coding sequence is TGTGCCAGCAGCCAAGACGTGAAATTCCGGGACAGTAGCTCCTACGAGCAGTACTTC.

V gene TRBV5-4 combines with J gene TRBJ2-3, with 11 bases aligning to TRBD2. After removal of 3 bases from V and 0 bases from J, the junction contained 0 bases not matched to a gene. CDR1 is SGHNT, CDR2 YYREEE, per germline (reference sequence). The CDR3 is 15 residues long. DNA of the CDR3: TGTGCCAGCAGCTGGACTAGCGGGAGCACAGATACGCAGTATTTT. It encodes CASSWTSGSTDTQYF.

V and J are TRBV6-1 and TRBJ1-2; TRBD1 might be the D (6 bases). This CDR3 has 15 amino acids. Germline V gives CDR1 MNHNS, CDR2 SASEGT. The V and J ends lost 3 bases and 2 bases respectively, with 13 bases between them. The CDR3 nucleotides read TGTGCCAGCAGTGATGGACAGCAAAAAAACTATGGCTACACCTTC. The encoded protein is CASSDGQQKNYGYTF.

For this clone: An end of the junction differs from the germline gene, which may be a read error. V and J are TRBV6-6 and TRBJ2-5, with 9 bases fitting TRBD2. Germline loops: CDR1 MNHNY, CDR2 SVGAGI (reference sequence). The CDR3 length is 16 residues. CDR3 loop: CASSSRIAGDSENQYF. CDR3 coding DNA: TGTGCCAGCAGTTCTCGTATAGCGGGAGATTCAGAGAACCAGTACTTC.

For the CDR3, the DNA is TGTGCCAGCAGCTTGGGCGGGAGACGTGGCGGGGAGCTGTTTTTT. Encoded protein: CASSLGGRRGGELFF. The chain joins TRBV7-9 to TRBJ2-2; 7 bases are shared with TRBD2. V dropped 3 bases and J dropped 7; count of bases not matched to a gene: 8. The CDR3 contains 15 residues. The germline V gene encodes CDR1 SEHNR and CDR2 FQNEAQ (reference sequence).

The V call is TRBV4-3, the J call TRBJ1-4; the match to TRBD1 covers 7 bases. This CDR3 is 15 amino acids long. Germline values: CDR1 LGHNA, CDR2 YSLEER. Trimming cost V 2 bases and J 7 bases; bases outside gene matches: 7. The CDR3 protein is CASSQSTGSGEKLFF. Here the CDR3 DNA reads TGCGCCAGCAGCCAATCGACAGGGAGCGGTGAAAAACTGTTTTTT.

The chain has TRBV7-7 and TRBJ2-7; tentatively, D is TRBD1 (6 bases). Between the trimmed V and J ends, which lost 10 bases and 0 bases, there was a span of 16 bases. The CDR3 consists of 14 residues. The germline CDR1 and CDR2 sequences are SSHAT and FNYEAQ (reference sequence). CDR3 in DNA: TGTGCCACCCGGAGGACAGCAAACTCCTACGAGCAGTACTTC. Protein product: CATRRTANSYEQYF.

The CDR3: CASSPTDSGANVLTF. The CDR3 DNA sequence: TGTGCCAGCTCACCTACAGACTCTGGGGCCAACGTCCTGACTTTC. V usage is TRBV18 and J usage is TRBJ2-6; D unresolved. The germline V gene encodes CDR1 KGHSH and CDR2 LQKENI. The CDR3 totals 15 residues. Trimming cost V 3 bases and J 0 bases, with 6 bases left between them.

V gene TRBV18 combines with J gene TRBJ2-7; possibly TRBD1 for D (5 bases). CDR1 is KGHSH and CDR2 is LQKENI in the germline V gene. This CDR3 has 16 amino acids. The V and J ends lost 3 bases and 1 base respectively, with 16 bases between them. The CDR3 sequence: CASSPGRQDRSYEQYF. The CDR3 coding sequence is TGTGCCAGCTCACCGGGGCGGCAGGACCGTTCCTACGAGCAGTACTTC.

The V call is TRBV29-1, the J call TRBJ1-2; D remains ambiguous. The CDR3 runs to 12 residues. Germline CDR1 SQVTM, CDR2 ANQGSEA. V lost 2 bases, J lost 8 bases, and 12 bases lay in between. CDR3 DNA sequence: TGCAGCGTTGAAATCGCTTTGGGCGGCTACACCTTC. Its translation is CSVEIALGGYTF. The full variable domain, completed using reference TRBV29-1 and TRBJ1-2, is SAVISQKPSRDICQRGTSLTIQCQVDSQVTMMFWYRQQPGQSLTLIATANQGSEATYESGFVIDKFPISRPNLTFSTLTVSNMSPEDSSIYLCSVEIALGGYTFGSGTRLTVV.